This TCR beta chain was documented in a study of long-term antiretroviral therapy in people with HIV. immunoSEQ v3.0 was run at survey level. The method was immunoSEQ multiplex PCR; TCRdb's version includes in-frame clones alone and lacks a portion of them. The table lists around 37,000 clones, over 75% of them singletons. Whole-study results and caveats: Neither ART adherence, viral resistance nor therapy changes were documented.

CDR1 and CDR2 from the germline V gene are MGHRA and YSYEKL. The CDR3 is 18 residues long. Trimming cost V 4 bases and J 0 bases, with 20 bases left between them. Concerning this clone: Its specificity is unknown.

The sample in question was unsorted PBMCs, obtained around 3.3 years after starting antiretroviral therapy. The clonotype was recovered from a young man with HIV. The V and J genes are TRBV4-1 and TRBJ2-3, with D perhaps TRBD2 (6 bases). In DNA, the CDR3 is TGCGCCAGCAGCCTGACCCCCCTGGGACTGCTGAGCACAGATACGCAGTATTTT. Translation: CASSLTPLGLLSTDTQYF.